The next 21 T cell receptor beta chains were all read from a single sample in a study of OX40 agonist ivuxolimab in advanced cancers. Here immunoSEQ multiplex PCR was the method, and the copy in TCRdb shows in-frame clones only, minus some. This sample carries 50,000 to 75,000 clones, around 87% of them seen once, and the ten largest clones take roughly an eighth. The sequencing used CD4+ or CD8+ T cells sorted from blood, collected in a trial of the OX40 agonist ivuxolimab. The receptors come from an adult with an advanced solid tumor such as melanoma, head and neck, liver or kidney cancer.

There are a few counts of this clone. This chain links TRBV9 with TRBJ2-3; 8 nucleotides line up with TRBD1. CDR1 SGDLS and CDR2 YYNGEE come from the germline V gene. CDR3 length: 14 amino acids. V lost 3 bases, J lost 2 bases, and 2 bases stayed unmatched. The CDR3 DNA reads TGTGCCAGCAGCGCGGACAGGGCCACAGATACGCAGTATTTT. Protein: CASSADRATDTQYF.

This chain uses TRBV27 with TRBJ1-2, with D uncertain. The V gene lost 5 bases and the J gene lost 1 base, with 11 bases spanning the gap. Looked up from germline, CDR1 is MNHEY and CDR2 is SMNVEV (reference sequence). The CDR3 loop spans 14 amino acids. As DNA, the CDR3 is TGTGCCAGCAGTCCTGGACCGTATAACTATGGCTACACCTTC. Translated: CASSPGPYNYGYTF.

This clone appeared a few times. The chain has TRBV7-8 and TRBJ1-5; D call uncertain. The V end lost 0 bases, the J end lost 6 bases, and 6 bases lay between the germline ends. The CDR3 has 13 residues. Looked up from germline, CDR1 is SGHVS and CDR2 is FQNEAQ. The CDR3 nucleotides read TGTGCCAGCAGCTTAGCAGCGGCTCAGCCCCAGCATTTT. It encodes CASSLAAAQPQHF.

This clone was seen only once. The chain is built from TRBV5-1 and TRBJ2-7, with D perhaps TRBD1 (6 bases). Looked up from germline, CDR1 is SGHRS and CDR2 is YFSETQ. The CDR3 spans 14 residues. With 0 bases removed from V and 0 bases from J, the gap between germline ends came to 7 bases. For the CDR3, the DNA is TGCGCCAGCAGCTTGGGGACAGACTCCTACGAGCAGTACTTC. Its protein is CASSLGTDSYEQYF.

To note about this clone: A junction boundary mismatches the germline segment, possibly from a read error. V and J are TRBV20-1 and TRBJ2-7; no clear D gene. Germline V gene lookup returns CDR1 DFQATT and CDR2 SNEGSKA (reference sequence). This CDR3 region has 10 residues. CDR3 nucleotide sequence: TGCAGTGCTAGAGGGCTATTACTTCAGTTC. Its protein is CSARGLLLQF.

This chain uses TRBV28 with TRBJ1-2; D is undetermined. The germline V gene encodes CDR1 MDHEN and CDR2 SYDVKM. This CDR3 spans 13 amino acids. Trimming removed 6 bases from V and 3 bases from J, with 11 bases in between. The CDR3 region has the DNA TGTGCCAGCAGCGACACGGCATACTATGGCTACACCTTC. It is translated as CASSDTAYYGYTF.

This rearrangement joins TRBV19 to TRBJ1-3; no clear D. The germline V and J ends were trimmed by 3 bases and 2 bases, with 14 bases remaining between them. The CDR3 consists of 16 residues. In germline, CDR1 is LNHDA, CDR2 SQIVND (reference sequence). CDR3: CASSIGPLRPGNTIYF. The CDR3 DNA reads TGTGCCAGTAGTATCGGACCTCTAAGGCCTGGAAACACCATATATTTT.

The chain combines TRBV11-3 with TRBJ2-2, with unresolved D. Trimming left V 2 bases short and J 8 bases short, with 9 bases between. There are 13 residues in the CDR3. From germline, CDR1 is SGHNT and CDR2 YENEEA. In DNA form, the CDR3 reads TGTGCCAGCAGCTTAAATCCTCTGGGGGAGCTGTTTTTT. Residues: CASSLNPLGELFF.

Remarks on this clone: The junction differs from germline at one of its ends, possibly a read error. The gene calls are TRBV7-9 and TRBJ1-2; no firm D call. This CDR3 region has 11 residues. Germline values: CDR1 SEHNR, CDR2 FQNEAQ (reference sequence). The CDR3: CASSLQPVASF. The CDR3 DNA follows: TGTGCCAGCAGCTTACAACCGGTTGCCAGCTTC.

The chain has TRBV5-1 and TRBJ2-1; 7 bases are a match to TRBD2. CDR1 is SGHRS, CDR2 YFSETQ, per germline. The CDR3 runs to 14 residues. V lost 4 bases and J lost 4; bases outside the gene matches: 5. CDR3 residues: CASSELADYNEQFF. The DNA for the CDR3 is TGCGCCAGCAGCGAGCTAGCGGATTACAATGAGCAGTTCTTC.

The CDR3 protein is CASSSPSAYLNEQFF. The CDR3 DNA reads as TGTGCCAGCAGCTCCCCTAGCGCCTATCTCAATGAGCAGTTCTTC. The genes are TRBV7-3 and TRBJ2-1; a possible D gene is TRBD2 (6 bases). Germline V lookup: CDR1 SGHTA, CDR2 FQGTGA. The CDR3 length is 15 residues. The germline V and J ends were trimmed by 4 bases and 6 bases, with 16 bases remaining between them.

J is TRBJ2-5 and V is TRBV27; 7 bases match TRBD2. Germline loops: CDR1 MNHEY, CDR2 SMNVEV (reference sequence). CDR3 length equals 15 residues. Trimming took 2 bases from V and 3 from J; bases not matched to a gene: 6. The CDR3 DNA follows: TGTGCCAGCAGTTTAAGGCGGGGGATGAAAGAGACCCAGTACTTC. Its translation: CASSLRRGMKETQYF.

V is TRBV7-2 and J is TRBJ2-1; 8 bases agree with TRBD2. The junction had 10 bases not matched to a gene; V was cut back by 5 bases and J by 10 bases. The length of the CDR3 is 14 residues. Germline CDR1 SGHTA, CDR2 FQGNSA. The DNA for the CDR3 is TGTGCCAGCAGCCTCAGCGGGAGTCTTTGGGAGCAGTTCTTC. Its protein is CASSLSGSLWEQFF. Supplemented by reference TRBV7-2 and TRBJ2-1, the full variable domain reads GAGVSQSPSNKVTEKGKDVELRCDPISGHTALYWYRQSLGQGLEFLIYFQGNSAPDKSGLPSDRFSAERTGGSVSTLTIQRTQQEDSAVYLCASSLSGSLWEQFFGPGTRLTVL.

The V call is TRBV7-6, the J call TRBJ2-2; TRBD2 matches at 13 bases. V was pared by 4 bases and J by 4 bases, with 3 bases of the junction left unmatched. This CDR3 has 16 amino acids. Germline CDR1 reads SGHVS; CDR2 reads FNYEAQ. The CDR3 here is CASSSWTSGSTGELFF. CDR3 in DNA: TGTGCCAGCAGCTCCTGGACTAGCGGGAGCACCGGGGAGCTGTTTTTT. The complete variable domain, with remaining parts taken from reference TRBV7-6 and TRBJ2-2, reads GAGVSQSPRYKVTKRGQDVALRCDPISGHVSLYWYRQALGQGPEFLTYFNYEAQQDKSGLPNDRFSAERPEGSISTLTIQRTEQRDSAMYRCASSSWTSGSTGELFFGEGSRLTVL.

The chain uses TRBV29-1 and TRBJ1-1; no definite D call. Per the germline V gene, CDR1 is SQVTM and CDR2 is ANQGSEA. CDR3 length equals 14 residues. The V end was cut by 2 bases, the J end by 4 bases, with 14 bases between. CDR3 sequence (DNA): TGCAGCGTTGAAATTAGGGCGAGTGGCACTGAAGCTTTCTTT. It codes for CSVEIRASGTEAFF.

This clone is a singleton in its sample. The chain has TRBV28 and TRBJ1-5; 7 bases are shared with TRBD1. Germline values: CDR1 MDHEN, CDR2 SYDVKM. V dropped 5 bases and J dropped 4; count of bases not matched to a gene: 11. This CDR3 region has 16 residues. CDR3 sequence reads: CASSLMGGGSNQPQHF. The CDR3 nucleotides are TGTGCCAGCAGTCTTATGGGAGGGGGCTCTAATCAGCCCCAGCATTTT.

The V call is TRBV7-3, the J call TRBJ2-2, with TRBD2 matching over 12 bases. Unmatched junction bases numbered 12, after V lost 5 bases and J lost 5 bases. Germline CDR1 is SGHTA and CDR2 is FQGTGA. This CDR3 region has 18 residues. The CDR3 is CASSPGLAGKYWTGELFF. Written as DNA, the CDR3 is TGTGCCAGCAGCCCCGGACTAGCGGGGAAATATTGGACCGGGGAGCTGTTTTTT.

This clone was counted once. This chain uses TRBV7-9 with TRBJ2-7, with TRBD2 matching over 10 bases. The CDR3 loop spans 16 amino acids. V gave up 5 bases and J gave up 4 bases; unmatched junction bases: 11. Per the germline V gene, CDR1 is SEHNR and CDR2 is FQNEAQ (reference sequence). The CDR3 is CASSPGASGGGYEQYF. The CDR3 nucleotides are TGTGCCAGCAGCCCAGGGGCTAGCGGGGGAGGTTACGAGCAGTACTTC.

This chain joins TRBV10-3 and TRBJ2-5; either TRBD1 or TRBD2 may fit D (5 bases each). The DNA matches TRBJ2-7 better at its end, which makes the J call doubtful. The V gene's germline CDR1 is ENHRY and CDR2 SYGVKD. The CDR3 has 13 amino acids. This CDR3 is CAISELGDHEQYF. For the CDR3, the DNA is TGTGCCATCAGTGAGTTGGGGGACCACGAGCAGTACTTC.

The chain is built from TRBV4-1 and TRBJ2-1; 7 nucleotides line up with TRBD2. J lost 4 bases, V lost 1 base, and 4 bases had no gene match. The CDR3 length is 15 residues. Looked up from germline, CDR1 is MGHRA and CDR2 is YSYEKL. Here the CDR3 reads CASSQGGGTYNEQFF. In DNA form, the CDR3 reads TGCGCCAGCAGCCAAGGGGGGGGAACTTACAATGAGCAGTTCTTC.

J is TRBJ1-1 and V is TRBV13, with 8 bases aligning to TRBD1. The CDR3 sequence is 13 residues long. V shed 4 bases, J shed 3 bases, and the junction held 1 base outside the gene matches. CDR1 and CDR2 (germline): PRHDT, FYEKMQ (reference sequence). The CDR3 DNA follows: TGTGCCAGCAGCTCGACAGGGGACACTGAAGCTTTCTTT. Translated, it gives CASSSTGDTEAFF.